A single sample gave rise to the 7 T cell receptor beta chains below, sequenced in a study of blood T cell repertoires in COVID-19. Sequencing was performed with immunoSEQ multiplex PCR; in TCRdb, only in-frame clones are kept and a portion is missing. The sample lists 200,000 to 250,000 clones, 75% to 85% occurring once. The sample comprised PBMCs or T cells enriched from blood (not recorded which). Every receptor here comes from a middle-aged woman with acute COVID-19.

In this sample, this clone turned up once. The J gene is TRBJ1-5, the V gene TRBV11-2, with 7 bases that match TRBD1. CDR1 SGHAT and CDR2 FQNNGV come from the germline V gene. Unmatched junction bases numbered 2, after V lost 0 bases and J lost 0 bases. The length of the CDR3 is 16 residues. CDR3 protein: CASSLERDSSNQPQHF. CDR3 DNA: TGTGCCAGCAGCTTAGAGAGGGACAGTAGCAATCAGCCCCAGCATTTT.

The chain recombines TRBV30 with TRBJ1-5; 7 bases align to TRBD1. Germline-derived CDR1 and CDR2 are GTSNPN and SVGIG (reference sequence). The V and J ends lost 3 bases and 4 bases, in that order; junction bases with no gene match: 6. This CDR3 region has 14 residues. The DNA of the CDR3 is TGTGCCTGGAGCGGGACAGCGGTAAATCAGCCCCAGCATTTT. Translating it yields CAWSGTAVNQPQHF.

The sample holds a few counts of this clone. The same CDR3 arises from other DNA sequences in this sample as well. This chain uses TRBV7-2 with TRBJ1-5; D not resolved. Germline CDR1 is SGHTA and CDR2 is FQGNSA. V was clipped by 1 base and J by 7 bases, with 14 bases between them. This CDR3 has 15 amino acids. This CDR3 is CASSLVKGAGQPQHF. The CDR3 DNA reads as TGTGCCAGCAGCTTAGTCAAGGGAGCGGGGCAGCCCCAGCATTTT.

The rearrangement uses TRBV5-1 and TRBJ2-1; TRBD2 matches 12 bases. The trim removed 4 bases at V and 8 bases at J, leaving 10 bases unmatched. The CDR3 contains 16 residues. Germline V gene sequence: CDR1 SGHRS, CDR2 YFSETQ. The CDR3 region is CASSVRTSGAVDEQFF. In DNA form, the CDR3 reads TGCGCCAGCAGCGTACGGACTAGCGGGGCGGTCGATGAGCAGTTCTTC. The full variable domain, rest sourced from reference TRBV5-1 and TRBJ2-1, is KAGVTQTPRYLIKTRGQQVTLSCSPISGHRSVSWYQQTPGQGLQFLFEYFSETQRNKGNFPGRFSGRQFSNSRSEMNVSTLELGDSALYLCASSVRTSGAVDEQFFGPGTRLTVL.

This clone has only a few counts. CDR3 amino acids: CAISERNTEAFF. DNA of the CDR3: TGTGCCATCAGTGAGCGGAACACTGAAGCTTTCTTT. The chain joins TRBV10-3 to TRBJ1-1, with unresolved D. The CDR3 loop spans 12 amino acids. Trimming took off 2 bases at V and 1 base at J, with 2 bases between the two ends. Looked up from germline, CDR1 is ENHRY and CDR2 is SYGVKD.

The chain recombines TRBV5-1 with TRBJ2-7; 7 bases are a match to TRBD2. The CDR3 totals 17 residues. In germline, CDR1 is SGHRS, CDR2 YFSETQ. With 1 base clipped from V and 7 bases from J, the junction kept 17 bases outside the gene matches. The CDR3 sequence: CASSLSVVVGGIEEQYF. CDR3 bases: TGCGCCAGCAGCTTGTCTGTGGTTGTGGGAGGGATTGAAGAGCAGTACTTC. The whole variable domain, remainder taken from reference TRBV5-1 and TRBJ2-7, is KAGVTQTPRYLIKTRGQQVTLSCSPISGHRSVSWYQQTPGQGLQFLFEYFSETQRNKGNFPGRFSGRQFSNSRSEMNVSTLELGDSALYLCASSLSVVVGGIEEQYFGPGTRLTVT.

The genes are TRBV6-5 and TRBJ1-1; D might be TRBD1 (6 bases). With 5 bases removed from V and 1 base from J, the gap between germline ends came to 14 bases. Germline V CDR1 and CDR2: MNHEY, SVGAGI. The CDR3 length is 15 residues. Written as DNA, the CDR3 is TGTGCCAGCAGTAGTTGGGGACAAACGAACACTGAAGCTTTCTTT. This sequence encodes CASSSWGQTNTEAFF.